This TCR beta chain was found in a study of blood T cell repertoires in COVID-19. On the study more broadly: The origin of the acute and convalescent COVID-19 samples was the United States, Italy and Spain. The cDNA or gDNA used as material had been derived from T cells, B-cell-depleted T cells, or PBMCs.

In the authors' methods: For nucleated cells, counts were estimated from reference gene primer amplification. Profiling relied on immunoSEQ multiplex PCR, and the TCRdb table lists in-frame clones only, not all of them. V and J calls and clone size are given by that table; D and trimming were obtained from the DNA. The repertoire includes about 90,000 clones, roughly 89% of them detected once, and about 3.7% sits in the top ten. Looked up from germline, CDR1 is LGHDT and CDR2 is YNNKEL (reference sequence). Trimming took off 4 bases at V and 1 base at J, with 10 bases between the two ends. The CDR3 has 15 amino acids.

This sequence joins TRBV3-1 (or the pseudogene TRBV3-2) and TRBJ2-2; D is possibly TRBD1 (6 bases). Sample: peripheral blood. The clonotype originates from a woman aged 65 to 85 with acute or convalescent COVID-19. The CDR3 region has the DNA TGTGCCAGCAGCCGAGACAGGTGGAACACCGGGGAGCTGTTTTTT. Translated, it gives CASSRDRWNTGELFF.